This TCR beta chain was found in a study of neurological immune-mediated disorders. The cDNA came from 5'RACE, which used 10-nucleotide random UMIs. TCRdb re-called the 5' RACE reads through MiXCR, storing one row per CDR3 protein. The sample consists of some 34,000 distinct CDR3 sequences, over 1.2% of them appearing once. The study, taken as a whole, reports: With the multiple sclerosis repertoire cluster, none of the clinical or MRI features showed an association.

The V gene's germline CDR1 is SGHTA and CDR2 FQGNSA. Trimming removed 4 bases from V and 4 bases from J, with 16 bases in between. The CDR3 totals 15 residues. This clonotype has at least ten counts. As yet, its antigen is unknown. The sequence derives from a young woman with multiple sclerosis. The sequencing sample was made of PBMCs. V usage is TRBV7-2 and J usage is TRBJ1-1, with a tentative D call TRBD1 (5 bases). The CDR3 DNA sequence: TGTGCCAGCAGCTCGTCCGGCAGGGTTTTCACTGAAGCTTTCTTT. Translated: CASSSSGRVFTEAFF.